This T cell receptor (beta chain) was identified in a study of shared clonotypes between healthy human individuals. Study details: Three plates were used per donor for CD4 naive, three for CD4 memory, two for CD8 naive and one for CD8 memory.

Per the germline V gene, CDR1 is MDHEN and CDR2 is SYDVKM. The ends lost 5 bases at V and 4 bases at J; junction bases unmatched: 6. The CDR3 has 14 residues. Memory CD4+ cells were the fraction left after CD45RA+ naive selection. Genomic DNA of every subset was divided equally among multiple immunoSEQ plates. Only in-frame clones appear in the TCRdb table, and some are missing; sequencing was by immunoSEQ multiplex PCR. The data hold about 1 million clones, with approximately 70% observed a single time. The TCR sequence derives from a man aged 18 to 30 in good health. The sequenced sample was memory CD4+ T cells sorted from blood. The subset: CD45RA-negative fraction. The chain couples TRBV28 to TRBJ2-3; TRBD2 matches at 7 bases. The DNA of the CDR3 is TGTGCCAGCAGTCCGTCGGGGGGATCAGATACGCAGTATTTT. It translates to CASSPSGGSDTQYF.